This TCR beta chain was captured by sequencing in a study of Ad26.COV2.S vaccination and SARS-CoV-2 variants. Study details: The donor was enrolled in the Ad26.COV2.S arm of the COV1001 trial. Findings and caveats of the study: Higher spike-specific TCR breadth was found in vaccine recipients than in placebo recipients.

V gave up 5 bases and J gave up 5 bases; unmatched junction bases: 8. CDR1 and CDR2 (germline): ENHRY, SYGVKD. The CDR3 contains 15 residues. As concerns this clone: What it recognizes is unknown.

Treatment meaning: roughly 18 received Ad26.COV2.S at low or high dose, single or two shots; about 5 received placebo; per-sample allocation not given. Following the first vaccine or placebo injection, samples were taken on day 63. The donor was a Boston adult aged 18-55 years. TCRdb keeps only in-frame clones here, not all; method: immunoSEQ multiplex PCR. The sample lists 200,000 to 250,000 clones, 88% seen once, with around 10% in the top ten. This sample comprised peripheral blood, obtained in a trial of Ad26.COV2.S vaccine versus placebo. The TCR comes from a person between 18 and 60 years old who received the Ad26.COV2.S COVID-19 vaccine or a placebo. The V and J genes are TRBV10-3 and TRBJ1-3; 8 bases align to TRBD1. This CDR3 is CAISNGQGARNTIYF. The CDR3 nucleotides are TGTGCCATCAGTAACGGACAGGGAGCTCGAAACACCATATATTTT.